These T cell receptor beta chains were read from a single sample in a study of blood T cell repertoires in COVID-19. TCRdb's table, derived via immunoSEQ multiplex PCR, lists solely in-frame clones and lacks some. This sample carries about 40,000 clones, about 80% of them seen once, and the ten largest clones take roughly 2.5%. What was sequenced was peripheral blood. The receptor set was obtained from a woman aged 60 to 75 with acute or convalescent COVID-19. Each CDR3 is given with its conserved first and last residue. Each record gives: V gene, clone size, CDR3 protein. Clone sizes are given selectively: once, few, many, or a class where the clone is expanded.

V: TRBV7-9; size: -; CDR3: CASSLGSGTTNEQFF
V: TRBV24-1; size: -; CDR3: CATSDLREQYF
V: TRBV6-5; size: -; CDR3: CASIGGIGYGYTF
V: TRBV7-2; size: -; CDR3: CASSYTPDYTEAFF
V: TRBV9; size: -; CDR3: CASSQLGQFYGYTF
V: TRBV7-9; size: -; CDR3: CASSLTGDFNSPLHF
V: TRBV6-5; size: once; CDR3: CASSYSPTDSGYTF
V: TRBV5-1; size: -; CDR3: CASSLGPGSNQPQHF
V: TRBV6-5; size: few; CDR3: CASSRSATNEKLFF
V: TRBV15; size: -; CDR3: CATSETGISNTGELFF